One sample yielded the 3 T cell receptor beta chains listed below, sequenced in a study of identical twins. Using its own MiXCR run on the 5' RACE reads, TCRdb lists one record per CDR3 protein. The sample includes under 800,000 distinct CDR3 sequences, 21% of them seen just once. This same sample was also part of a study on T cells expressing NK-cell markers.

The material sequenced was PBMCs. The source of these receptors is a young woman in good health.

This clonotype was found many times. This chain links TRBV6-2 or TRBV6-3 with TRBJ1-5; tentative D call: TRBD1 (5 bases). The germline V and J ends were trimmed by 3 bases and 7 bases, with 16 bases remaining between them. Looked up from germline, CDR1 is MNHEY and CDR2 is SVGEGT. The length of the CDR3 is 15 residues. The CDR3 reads CASSYSMGRNQPQHF. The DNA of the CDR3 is TGTGCCAGCAGTTATTCGATGGGGCGGAACCAGCCCCAGCATTTT.

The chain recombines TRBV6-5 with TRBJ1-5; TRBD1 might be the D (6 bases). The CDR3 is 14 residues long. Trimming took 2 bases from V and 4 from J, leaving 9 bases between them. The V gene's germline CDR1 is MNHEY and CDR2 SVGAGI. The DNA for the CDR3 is TGTGCCAGCAGTTACGCGGGGGCTAATCAGCCCCAGCATTTT. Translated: CASSYAGANQPQHF.

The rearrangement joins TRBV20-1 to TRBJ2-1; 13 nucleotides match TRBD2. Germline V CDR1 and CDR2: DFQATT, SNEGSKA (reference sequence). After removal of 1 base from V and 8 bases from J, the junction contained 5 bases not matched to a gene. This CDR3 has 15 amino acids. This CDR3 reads CSARGTSGRWDEQFF. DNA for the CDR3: TGCAGTGCTAGAGGGACTAGCGGGAGATGGGATGAGCAGTTCTTC.